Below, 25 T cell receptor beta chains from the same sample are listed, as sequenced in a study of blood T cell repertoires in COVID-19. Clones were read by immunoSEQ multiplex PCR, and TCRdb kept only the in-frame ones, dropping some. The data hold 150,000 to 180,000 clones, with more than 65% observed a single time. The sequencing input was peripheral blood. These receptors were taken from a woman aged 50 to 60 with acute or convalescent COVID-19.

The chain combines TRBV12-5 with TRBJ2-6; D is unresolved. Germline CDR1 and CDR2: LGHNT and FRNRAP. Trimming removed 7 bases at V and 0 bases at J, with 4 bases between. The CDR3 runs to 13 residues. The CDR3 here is CASAFSGANVLTF. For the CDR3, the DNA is TGTGCTAGTGCCTTCTCTGGGGCCAACGTCCTGACTTTC. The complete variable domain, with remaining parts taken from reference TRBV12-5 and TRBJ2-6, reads DARVTQTPRHKVTEMGQEVTMRCQPILGHNTVFWYRQTMMQGLELLAYFRNRAPLDDSGMPKDRFSAEMPDATLATLKIQPSEPRDSAVYFCASAFSGANVLTFGAGSRLTVL.

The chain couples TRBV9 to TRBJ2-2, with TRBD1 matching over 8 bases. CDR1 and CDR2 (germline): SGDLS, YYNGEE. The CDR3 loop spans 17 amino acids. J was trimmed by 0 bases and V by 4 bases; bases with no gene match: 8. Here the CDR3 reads CASSPRAGGANTGELFF. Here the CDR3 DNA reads TGTGCCAGCAGCCCCCGCGCAGGGGGCGCGAACACCGGGGAGCTGTTTTTT.

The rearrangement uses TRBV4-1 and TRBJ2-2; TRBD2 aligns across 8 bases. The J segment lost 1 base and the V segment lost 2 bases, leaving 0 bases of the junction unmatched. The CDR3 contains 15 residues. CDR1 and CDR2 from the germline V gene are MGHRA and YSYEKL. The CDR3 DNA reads TGCGCCAGCAGCCAACTAGCGGGGAACACCGGGGAGCTGTTTTTT. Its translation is CASSQLAGNTGELFF.

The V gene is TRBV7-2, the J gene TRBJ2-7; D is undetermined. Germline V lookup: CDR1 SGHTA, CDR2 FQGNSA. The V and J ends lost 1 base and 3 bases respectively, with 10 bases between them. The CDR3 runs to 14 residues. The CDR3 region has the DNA TGTGCCAGCAGCTTAGGCGTACTTAACTACGAGCAGTACTTC. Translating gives CASSLGVLNYEQYF.

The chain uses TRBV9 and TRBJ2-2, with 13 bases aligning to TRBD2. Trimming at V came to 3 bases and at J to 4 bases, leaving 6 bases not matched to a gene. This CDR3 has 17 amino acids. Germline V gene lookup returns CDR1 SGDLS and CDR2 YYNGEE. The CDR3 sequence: CASSDTSGRALTGELFF. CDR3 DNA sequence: TGTGCCAGCAGCGATACTAGCGGGAGGGCGCTCACCGGGGAGCTGTTTTTT.

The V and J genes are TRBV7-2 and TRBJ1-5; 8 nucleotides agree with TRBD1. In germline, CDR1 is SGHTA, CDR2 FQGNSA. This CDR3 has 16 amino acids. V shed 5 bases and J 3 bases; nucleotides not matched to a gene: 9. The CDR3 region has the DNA TGTGCCAGCAGCCGTAATACAGGGGGGTTCAATCAGCCCCAGCATTTT. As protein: CASSRNTGGFNQPQHF.

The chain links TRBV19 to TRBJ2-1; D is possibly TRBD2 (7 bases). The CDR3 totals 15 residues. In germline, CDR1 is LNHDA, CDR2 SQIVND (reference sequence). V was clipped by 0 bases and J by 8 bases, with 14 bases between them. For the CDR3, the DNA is TGTGCCAGTAGTATAGATCGGGGGGCCTGGGATGAGCAGTTCTTC. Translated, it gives CASSIDRGAWDEQFF.

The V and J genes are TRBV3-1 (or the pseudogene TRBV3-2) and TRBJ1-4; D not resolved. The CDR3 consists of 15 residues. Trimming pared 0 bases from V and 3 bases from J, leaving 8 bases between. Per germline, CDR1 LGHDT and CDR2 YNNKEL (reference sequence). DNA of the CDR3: TGTGCCAGCAGCCAAGAACAGCTCGCTAATGAAAAACTGTTTTTT. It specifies CASSQEQLANEKLFF.

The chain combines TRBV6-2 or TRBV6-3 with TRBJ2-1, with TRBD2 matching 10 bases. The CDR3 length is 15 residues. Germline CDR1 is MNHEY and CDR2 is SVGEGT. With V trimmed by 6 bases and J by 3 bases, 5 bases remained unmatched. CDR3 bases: TGTGCCAGCAGCCCCGGGACTAGCGTCTACAATGAGCAGTTCTTC. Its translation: CASSPGTSVYNEQFF.

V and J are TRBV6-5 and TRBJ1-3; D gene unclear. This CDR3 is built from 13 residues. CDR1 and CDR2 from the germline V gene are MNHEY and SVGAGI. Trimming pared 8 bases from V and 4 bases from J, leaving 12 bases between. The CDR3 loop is CASPRDGGNTIYF. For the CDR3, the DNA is TGTGCCAGCCCTCGGGATGGAGGAAACACCATATATTTT.

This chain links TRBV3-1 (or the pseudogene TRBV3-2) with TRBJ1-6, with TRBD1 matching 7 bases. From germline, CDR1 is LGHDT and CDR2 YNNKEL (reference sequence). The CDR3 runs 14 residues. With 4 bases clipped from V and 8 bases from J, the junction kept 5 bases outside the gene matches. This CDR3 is CASSRQGFDSPLHF. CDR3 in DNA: TGTGCCAGCAGCCGACAGGGTTTCGATTCACCCCTCCACTTT.

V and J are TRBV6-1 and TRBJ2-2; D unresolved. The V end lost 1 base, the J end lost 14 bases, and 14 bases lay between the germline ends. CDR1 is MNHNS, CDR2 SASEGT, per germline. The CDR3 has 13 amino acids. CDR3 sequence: CASSEGLLGSLFF. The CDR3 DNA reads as TGTGCCAGCAGTGAAGGACTCCTCGGGTCCCTGTTTTTT.

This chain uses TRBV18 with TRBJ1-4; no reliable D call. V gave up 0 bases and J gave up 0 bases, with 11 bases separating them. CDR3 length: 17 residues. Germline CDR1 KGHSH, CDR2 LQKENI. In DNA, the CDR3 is TGTGCCAGCTCACCACCGAGGAGAATTGCAACTAATGAAAAACTGTTTTTT. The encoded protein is CASSPPRRIATNEKLFF.

CDR3 nucleotide sequence: TGCGCCAGCAGCCAAGGACTAGCGGGAGATCAGTACTTC. Amino acids: CASSQGLAGDQYF. The chain combines TRBV4-3 with TRBJ2-7; 12 bases match TRBD2. Trimming took 1 base from V and 10 from J; bases not matched to a gene: 2. The CDR3 consists of 13 residues. Germline-derived CDR1 and CDR2 are LGHNA and YSLEER.

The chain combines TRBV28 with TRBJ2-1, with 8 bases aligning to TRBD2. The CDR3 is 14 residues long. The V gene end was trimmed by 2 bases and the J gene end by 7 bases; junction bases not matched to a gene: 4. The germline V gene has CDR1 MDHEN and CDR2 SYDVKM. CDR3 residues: CASSLAGTRNEQFF. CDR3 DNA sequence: TGTGCCAGCAGTTTAGCCGGGACTAGGAATGAGCAGTTCTTC.

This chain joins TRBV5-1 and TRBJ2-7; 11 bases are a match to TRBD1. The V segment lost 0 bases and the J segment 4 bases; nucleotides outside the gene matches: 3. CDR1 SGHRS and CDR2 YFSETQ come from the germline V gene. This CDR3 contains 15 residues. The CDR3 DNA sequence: TGCGCCAGCAGCTTGGGCGGGACAGGGGGGTACGAGCAGTACTTC. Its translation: CASSLGGTGGYEQYF.

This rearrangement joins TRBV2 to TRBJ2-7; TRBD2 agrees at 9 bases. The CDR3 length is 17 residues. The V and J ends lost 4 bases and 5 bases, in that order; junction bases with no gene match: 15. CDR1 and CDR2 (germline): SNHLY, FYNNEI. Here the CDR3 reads CASSAIRGGGAGNEQYF. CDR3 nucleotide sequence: TGTGCCAGCAGTGCCATTCGGGGCGGGGGGGCCGGAAACGAGCAGTACTTC.

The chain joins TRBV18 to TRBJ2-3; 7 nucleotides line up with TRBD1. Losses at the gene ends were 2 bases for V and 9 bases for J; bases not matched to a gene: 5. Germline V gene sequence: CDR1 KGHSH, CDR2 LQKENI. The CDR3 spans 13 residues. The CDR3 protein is CASSPAAGGTQYF. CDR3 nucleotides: TGTGCCAGCTCACCAGCCGCAGGGGGAACGCAGTATTTT.

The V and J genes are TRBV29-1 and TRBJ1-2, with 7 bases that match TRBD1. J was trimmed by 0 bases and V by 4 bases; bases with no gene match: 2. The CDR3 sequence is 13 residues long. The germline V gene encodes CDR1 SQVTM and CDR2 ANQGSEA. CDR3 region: CSVGDSTNYGYTF. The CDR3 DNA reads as TGCAGCGTTGGGGACAGCACTAACTATGGCTACACCTTC.

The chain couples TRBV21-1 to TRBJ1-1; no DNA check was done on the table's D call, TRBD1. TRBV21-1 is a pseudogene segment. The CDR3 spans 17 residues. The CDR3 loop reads CASSAVGDIFSNTEAFF. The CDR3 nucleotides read TGTGCCAGCAGCGCGGTAGGGGACATATTTTCGAACACTGAAGCTTTCTTT.

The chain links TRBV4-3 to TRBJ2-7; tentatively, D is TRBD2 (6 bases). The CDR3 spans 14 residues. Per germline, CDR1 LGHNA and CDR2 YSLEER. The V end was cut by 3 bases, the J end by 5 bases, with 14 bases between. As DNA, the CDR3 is TGCGCCAGCAGCCAGACGTTGGGGGGACACGAGCAGTACTTC. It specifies CASSQTLGGHEQYF.

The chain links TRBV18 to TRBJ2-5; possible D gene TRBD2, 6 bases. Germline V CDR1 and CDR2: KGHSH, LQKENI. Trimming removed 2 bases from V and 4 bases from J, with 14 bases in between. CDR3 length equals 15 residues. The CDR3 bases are TGTGCCAGCTCACCAGGCCGGGGGTCAGCAGAGACCCAGTACTTC. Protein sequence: CASSPGRGSAETQYF.

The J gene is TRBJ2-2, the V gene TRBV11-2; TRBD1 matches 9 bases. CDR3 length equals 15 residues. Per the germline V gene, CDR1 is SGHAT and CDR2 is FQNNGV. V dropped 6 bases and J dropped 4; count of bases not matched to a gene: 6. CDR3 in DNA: TGTGCCAGCAGTCGACAGGGGGTGACCACCGGGGAGCTGTTTTTT. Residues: CASSRQGVTTGELFF.

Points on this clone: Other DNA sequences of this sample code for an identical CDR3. The CDR3 is CASSQGQGATEAFF. The DNA of the CDR3 is TGTGCCAGCAGCCAGGGACAGGGGGCCACTGAAGCTTTCTTT. J is TRBJ1-1 and V is TRBV9, with 12 bases fitting TRBD1. Germline lookup yields CDR1 SGDLS and CDR2 YYNGEE. J gave up 4 bases and V 4 bases, and 2 bases lay outside the gene matches. This CDR3 has 14 residues.

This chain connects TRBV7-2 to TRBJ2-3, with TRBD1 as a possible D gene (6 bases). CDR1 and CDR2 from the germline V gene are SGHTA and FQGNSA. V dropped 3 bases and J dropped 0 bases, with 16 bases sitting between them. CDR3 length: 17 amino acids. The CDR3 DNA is TGTGCCAGCAGCTTTAGTGGGTGGCAGGGGAGCACAGATACGCAGTATTTT. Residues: CASSFSGWQGSTDTQYF.